Listed below are T cell receptor beta chains from one sample, sequenced in a study of blood T cell repertoires in COVID-19. Profiled with immunoSEQ multiplex PCR; TCRdb holds only in-frame clones, not every one. The sample has 250,000 or so clones, around 90% seen once. The sequenced material came from peripheral blood. The receptors originated from a woman aged 40 to 50 who had recovered from COVID-19. The CDR3 runs from the conserved cysteine through the conserved F or W. D genes are given only for firm matches. Size values are once, few and many counts, or a class for expanded clones, and some rows have none.

d_call: TRBD2
j_call: TRBJ2-1
v_call: TRBV30
clone_size: NA
cdr3_aa: CAWNGREANYNEQFF
cdr3_nt: TGTGCCTGGAACGGACGGGAGGCCAACTACAATGAGCAGTTCTTC

d_call: TRBD2
j_call: TRBJ2-1
v_call: TRBV11-1
clone_size: NA
cdr3_aa: CASSLPGLAHNEQFF
cdr3_nt: TGTGCCAGCAGCTTACCCGGACTAGCGCACAATGAGCAGTTCTTC

d_call: TRBD1
j_call: TRBJ2-7
v_call: TRBV4-2
clone_size: few
cdr3_aa: CASSQGSGTGNEQYF
cdr3_nt: TGTGCCAGCAGCCAAGGCTCCGGGACAGGGAACGAGCAGTACTTC

d_call: NA
j_call: TRBJ1-2
v_call: TRBV21-1
clone_size: few
cdr3_aa: CASSKALRCGYGYTF
cdr3_nt: TGTGCCAGCAGCAAAGCGCTACGCTGCGGCTATGGCTACACCTTC

d_call: NA
j_call: TRBJ2-7
v_call: TRBV27
clone_size: few
cdr3_aa: CASSFSSDYEQYF
cdr3_nt: TGTGCCAGCAGTTTCTCCAGCGACTACGAGCAGTACTTC

d_call: TRBD2
j_call: TRBJ2-3
v_call: TRBV9
clone_size: NA
cdr3_aa: CASSVAGAGTDTQYF
cdr3_nt: TGTGCCAGCAGCGTAGCTGGAGCGGGGACAGATACGCAGTATTTT

d_call: TRBD1
j_call: TRBJ1-1
v_call: TRBV5-4
clone_size: NA
cdr3_aa: CASSWNNGQGNTEAFF
cdr3_nt: TGTGCCAGCAGCTGGAACAATGGACAGGGGAACACTGAAGCTTTCTTT

d_call: NA
j_call: TRBJ2-3
v_call: TRBV5-1
clone_size: NA
cdr3_aa: CASSTEGGTTQYF
cdr3_nt: TGCGCCAGCAGCACAGAAGGGGGTACTACGCAGTATTTT

d_call: TRBD1
j_call: TRBJ2-2
v_call: TRBV3-1/TRBV3-2
clone_size: few
cdr3_aa: CASSQGPGGSGELFF
cdr3_nt: TGTGCCAGCAGCCAAGGGCCAGGGGGTAGCGGGGAGCTGTTTTTT

d_call: NA
j_call: TRBJ2-7
v_call: TRBV21-1
clone_size: NA
cdr3_aa: CASTLAAEVGYEQYF
cdr3_nt: TGTGCCAGCACTTTAGCGGCAGAGGTAGGCTACGAGCAGTACTTC

d_call: TRBD1
j_call: TRBJ2-5
v_call: TRBV28
clone_size: NA
cdr3_aa: CASSSGTGEETQYF
cdr3_nt: TGTGCCAGCAGCTCCGGGACAGGGGAAGAGACCCAGTACTTC

d_call: TRBD2
j_call: TRBJ2-7
v_call: TRBV19
clone_size: NA
cdr3_aa: CASSIRASGSYEQYF
cdr3_nt: TGTGCCAGTAGTATTCGGGCTAGCGGGAGTTACGAGCAGTACTTC

d_call: NA
j_call: TRBJ1-6
v_call: TRBV4-1
clone_size: NA
cdr3_aa: CASSALPGENAPSPLHF
cdr3_nt: TGCGCCAGCAGCGCACTACCGGGGGAGAATGCGCCTTCACCCCTCCACTTT

d_call: NA
j_call: TRBJ2-3
v_call: TRBV27
clone_size: NA
cdr3_aa: CASSSNLPAASTDTQYF
cdr3_nt: TGTGCCAGCAGTTCCAACTTACCCGCGGCTAGCACAGATACGCAGTATTTT